This T cell receptor beta chain was recovered during a study of molecular identifiers for immune sequencing clone quantification. Study-wide points: One cell's worth of spiked Jurkat TCR RNA was reportedly detectable among about 930,000 naive cells. The study found clones above 20 RNA copies held over 98% of effector molecules and under 1% in naive cells.

CDR1 and CDR2 from the germline V gene are MDHEN and SYDVKM. CDR3 length: 15 amino acids. The junction had 4 bases not matched to a gene; V was cut back by 3 bases and J by 2 bases. TCRdb analysed the PCR reads with MiXCR anew, one entry per CDR3 protein. Of tens of thousands of distinct CDR3 sequences listed, around 33% are singletons. This clonotype appeared a few times. Its target is unknown. A clone one base away is much larger, so this may be a read error. The sequence was obtained from a human donor in good health. Some libraries in this study had Jurkat cell RNA spiked in. The specimen was naive CD8+ T cells from blood, with Jurkat cell RNA spiked in. Subset meaning: FACS-sorted CD8+CD4-CCR7+CD45RA+ naive T cells. The chain recombines TRBV28 with TRBJ2-3; 8 bases align to TRBD2. The CDR3 sequence: CASSLPREATDTQYF. In nucleotides, the CDR3 is TGTGCCAGCAGTTTGCCGCGGGAGGCCACAGATACGCAGTATTTT.